A single sample is the source of the 5 T cell receptor beta chains below, sequenced in a study of tumor and adjacent non-tumor tissue in lung cancer. No cell sorting was done before RNA was extracted from the tissue. TCRbeta libraries were built with three rounds of nested PCR, modified from ARM-PCR. TCRdb re-called the multiplex PCR reads with MiXCR, one entry per CDR3 protein. The table has 65,000 to 90,000 distinct CDR3 sequences, 75% to 90% seen once. The sequencing sample was made of lung tumor tissue. The source of these receptors is a woman between 45 and 60 years old with non-small cell lung cancer.

Of note for this clonotype: Relative to the germline gene, one junction end is altered; a read error may explain this. The rearrangement joins TRBV11-1 to TRBJ2-5, with TRBD1 as a possible D gene (6 bases). The germline V gene encodes CDR1 SGHAT and CDR2 FQDESV (reference sequence). The CDR3 covers 15 residues. The DNA for the CDR3 is TGTGTCAGCGCCCGGGACATCAATATACGAGAGACCCAGTACTTC. Translation gives CVSARDINIRETQYF.

Of note for this clonotype: A junction boundary mismatches the germline segment, possibly from a read error. The chain joins TRBV10-3 to TRBJ2-5, with D tentatively TRBD2 (6 bases). Germline loops: CDR1 ENHRY, CDR2 SYGVKD. The CDR3 covers 14 residues. The CDR3 here is CTIGPPGGSETQYF. The CDR3 DNA reads as TGTACCATCGGACCTCCCGGAGGGAGTGAAACCCAGTACTTC.

This clonotype was seen just once. The missing conserved phenylalanine or tryptophan at the end of this CDR3 makes a read error likely. This chain uses TRBV28 with TRBJ1-3; no firm D call. Germline V gene data show CDR1 as MDHEN and CDR2 as SYDVKM. The CDR3 is made up of 14 amino acids. Here the CDR3 reads CASKLDASGNIIYI. The CDR3 region has the DNA TGTGCCAGCAAATTGGACGCCTCTGGAAACATCATATATATT.

The chain joins TRBV28 to TRBJ2-2; D is undetermined. The V gene's germline CDR1 is MDHEN and CDR2 SYDVKM. The CDR3 is 12 amino acids. V gave up 3 bases and J gave up 8 bases, with 7 bases separating them. This CDR3 reads CASSFIIGELFF. CDR3 bases: TGTGCCAGCAGTTTTATCATAGGGGAGCTGTTTTTT. Complete variable domain (other parts from reference TRBV28 and TRBJ2-2): DVKVTQSSRYLVKRTGEKVFLECVQDMDHENMFWYRQDPGLGLRLIYFSYDVKMKEKGDIPEGYSVSREKKERFSLILESASTNQTSMYLCASSFIIGELFFGEGSRLTVL.

About this clonotype: Here the CDR3 omits its conserved ending phenylalanine or tryptophan, so a read error is the likely source. The rearrangement joins TRBV6-1 to TRBJ1-5, with TRBD1 as a possible D gene (5 bases). This CDR3 has 13 residues. The V end lost 4 bases, the J end lost 4 bases, and 8 bases lay between the germline ends. Germline V CDR1 and CDR2: MNHNS, SASEGT. CDR3 nucleotide sequence: TGTGCCAGCAGTGTCCAGGGAAATCAGCCCCAGCATTCT. Translating gives CASSVQGNQPQHS.